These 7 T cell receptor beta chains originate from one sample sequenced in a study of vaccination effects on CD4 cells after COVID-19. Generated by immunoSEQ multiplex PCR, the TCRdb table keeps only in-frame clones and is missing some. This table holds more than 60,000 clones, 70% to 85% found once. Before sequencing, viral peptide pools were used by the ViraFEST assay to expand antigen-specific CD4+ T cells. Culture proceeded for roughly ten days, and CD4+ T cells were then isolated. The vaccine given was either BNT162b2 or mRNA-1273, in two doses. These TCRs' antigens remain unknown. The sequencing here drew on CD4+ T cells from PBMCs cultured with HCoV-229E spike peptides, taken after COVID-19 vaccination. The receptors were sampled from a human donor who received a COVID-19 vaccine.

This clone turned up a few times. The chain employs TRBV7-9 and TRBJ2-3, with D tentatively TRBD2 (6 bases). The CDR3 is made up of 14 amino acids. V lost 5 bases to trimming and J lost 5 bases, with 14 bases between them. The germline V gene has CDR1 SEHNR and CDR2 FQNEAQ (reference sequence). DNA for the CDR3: TGTGCCAGCAGCCCGACCGGAGGGGTAGATACGCAGTATTTT. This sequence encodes CASSPTGGVDTQYF.

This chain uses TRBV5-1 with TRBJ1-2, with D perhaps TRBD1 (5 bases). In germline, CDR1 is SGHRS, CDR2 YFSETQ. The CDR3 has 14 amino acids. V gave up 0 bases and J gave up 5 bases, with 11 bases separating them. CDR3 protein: CASSLDAGGYGYTF. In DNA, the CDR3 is TGCGCCAGCAGCTTGGACGCTGGGGGGTATGGCTACACCTTC.

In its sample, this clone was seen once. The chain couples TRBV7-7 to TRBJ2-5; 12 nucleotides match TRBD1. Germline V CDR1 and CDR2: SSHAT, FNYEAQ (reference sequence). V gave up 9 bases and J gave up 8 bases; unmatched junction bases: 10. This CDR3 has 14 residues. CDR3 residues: CASSRDRGPGTQYF. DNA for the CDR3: TGTGCCAGTTCCCGGGACAGGGGGCCGGGTACCCAGTACTTC.

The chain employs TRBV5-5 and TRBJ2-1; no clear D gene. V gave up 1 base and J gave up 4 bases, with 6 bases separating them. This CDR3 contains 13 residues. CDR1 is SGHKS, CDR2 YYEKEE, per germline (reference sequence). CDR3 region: CASSLSQYNEQFF. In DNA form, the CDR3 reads TGTGCCAGCAGCTTGTCACAGTACAATGAGCAGTTCTTC. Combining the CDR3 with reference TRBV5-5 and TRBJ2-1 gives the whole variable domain DAGVTQSPTHLIKTRGQQVTLRCSPISGHKSVSWYQQVLGQGPQFIFQYYEKEERGRGNFPDRFSARQFPNYSSELNVNALLLGDSALYLCASSLSQYNEQFFGPGTRLTVL.

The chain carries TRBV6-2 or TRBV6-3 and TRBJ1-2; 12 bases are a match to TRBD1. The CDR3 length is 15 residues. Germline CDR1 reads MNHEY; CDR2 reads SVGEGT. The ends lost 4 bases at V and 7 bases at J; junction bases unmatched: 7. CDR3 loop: CASSSPGQGAGGYTF. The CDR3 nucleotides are TGTGCCAGCAGTTCCCCGGGACAGGGGGCAGGTGGCTACACCTTC.

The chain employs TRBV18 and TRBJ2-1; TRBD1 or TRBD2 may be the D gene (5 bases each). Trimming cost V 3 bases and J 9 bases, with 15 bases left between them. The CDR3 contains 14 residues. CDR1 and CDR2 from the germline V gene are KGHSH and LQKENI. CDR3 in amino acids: CASSPGVAYGEQFF. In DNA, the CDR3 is TGTGCCAGCTCACCGGGGGTCGCCTACGGTGAGCAGTTCTTC.

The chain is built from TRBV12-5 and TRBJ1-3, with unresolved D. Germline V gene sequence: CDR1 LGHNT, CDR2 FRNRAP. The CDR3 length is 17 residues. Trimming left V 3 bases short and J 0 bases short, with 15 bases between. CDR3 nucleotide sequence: TGTGCTAGTGGTTTTGGACCCCGCGGTTACTCTGGAAACACCATATATTTT. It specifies CASGFGPRGYSGNTIYF.